This TCR beta chain was obtained from a study of cytomegalovirus exposure and HLA in healthy donors. Each donor was healthy, and each was a bone marrow donor. Germline CDR1 and CDR2: WSHSY and SAAADI. The ends were cut back, 8 bases at V and 1 base at J, with 18 bases in the middle. This CDR3 is 15 amino acids long. PCR employed 60 Vbeta and 13 Jbeta primers. Under the authors' procedure: Later analysis identified tens of millions of unique TCR beta chains, 9 million to 13 million shared. TCRdb's copy holds only in-frame clones and misses some; the assay was immunoSEQ multiplex PCR. That table gives V, J and clone size, and the DNA gave D and trimming. Of some 40,000 clones in the sample, over 55% were seen once.

The sample consisted of PBMCs. V and J are TRBV10-2 and TRBJ2-7; a weak D match, TRBD2 (5 bases). This TCR was sampled from a man between 60 and 70 years old in good health and CMV-seropositive. CDR3 sequence reads: CASGLLTGRSYEQYF. The CDR3 coding sequence is TGCGCCAGCGGATTGCTCACGGGAAGATCCTACGAGCAGTACTTC.